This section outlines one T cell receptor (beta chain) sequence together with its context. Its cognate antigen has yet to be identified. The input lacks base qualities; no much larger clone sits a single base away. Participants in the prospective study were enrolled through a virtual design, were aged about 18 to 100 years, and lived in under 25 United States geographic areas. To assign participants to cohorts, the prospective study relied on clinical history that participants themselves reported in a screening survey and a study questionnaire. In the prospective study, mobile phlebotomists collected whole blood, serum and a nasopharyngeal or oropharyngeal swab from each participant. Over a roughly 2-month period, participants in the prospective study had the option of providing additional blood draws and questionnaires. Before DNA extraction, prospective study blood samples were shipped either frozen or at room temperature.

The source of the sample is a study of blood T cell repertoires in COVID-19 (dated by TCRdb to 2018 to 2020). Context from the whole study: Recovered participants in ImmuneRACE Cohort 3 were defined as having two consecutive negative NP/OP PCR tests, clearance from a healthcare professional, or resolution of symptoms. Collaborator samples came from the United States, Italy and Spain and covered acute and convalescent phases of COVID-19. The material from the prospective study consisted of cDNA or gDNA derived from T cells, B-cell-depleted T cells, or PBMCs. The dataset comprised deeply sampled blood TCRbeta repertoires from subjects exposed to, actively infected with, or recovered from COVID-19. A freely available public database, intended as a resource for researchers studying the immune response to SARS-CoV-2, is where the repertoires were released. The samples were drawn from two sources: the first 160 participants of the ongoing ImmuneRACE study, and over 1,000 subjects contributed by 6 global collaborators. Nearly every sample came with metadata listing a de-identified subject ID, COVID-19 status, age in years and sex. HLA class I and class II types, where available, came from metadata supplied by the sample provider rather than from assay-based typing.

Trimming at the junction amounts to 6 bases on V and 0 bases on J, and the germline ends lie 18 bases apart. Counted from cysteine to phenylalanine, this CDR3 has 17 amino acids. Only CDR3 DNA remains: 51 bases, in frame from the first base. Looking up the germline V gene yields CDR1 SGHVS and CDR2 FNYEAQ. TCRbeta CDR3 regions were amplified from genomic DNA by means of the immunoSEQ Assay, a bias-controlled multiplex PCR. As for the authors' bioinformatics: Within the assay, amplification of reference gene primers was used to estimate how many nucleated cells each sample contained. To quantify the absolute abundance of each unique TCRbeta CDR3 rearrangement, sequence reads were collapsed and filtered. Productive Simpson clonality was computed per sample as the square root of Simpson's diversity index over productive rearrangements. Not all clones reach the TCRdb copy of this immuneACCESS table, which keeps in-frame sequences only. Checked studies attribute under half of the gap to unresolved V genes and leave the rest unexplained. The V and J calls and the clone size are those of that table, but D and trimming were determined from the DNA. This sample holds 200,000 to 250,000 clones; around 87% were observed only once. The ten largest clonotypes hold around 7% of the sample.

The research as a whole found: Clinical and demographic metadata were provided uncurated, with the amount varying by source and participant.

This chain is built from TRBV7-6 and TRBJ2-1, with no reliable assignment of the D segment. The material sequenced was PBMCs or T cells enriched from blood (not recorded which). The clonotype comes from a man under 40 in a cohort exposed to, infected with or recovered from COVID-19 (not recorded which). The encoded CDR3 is CASSLEYRSSSYNEQFF. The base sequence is TGTGCCAGCAGTCTAGAGTACCGGTCGAGCTCCTACAATGAGCAGTTCTTC.